Listed below are T cell receptor beta chains from one sample, sequenced in a study of blood T cells in healthy people across ages. TCRdb re-derived calls from the 5' RACE reads in MiXCR, one entry per CDR3 protein. The data hold approximately 900,000 distinct CDR3 sequences, with 25% to 35% observed a single time. These data also featured in a second study, about T cells of mothers and their children.

Input material: blood. The receptors shown here come from a woman in her forties in good health. Each CDR3 is given with its conserved first and last residue. D genes are given only for firm matches. The size entry is marked missing in some rows and otherwise reads once, few, many or a size class.

V gene,clone size,J gene,D gene,CDR3 protein,CDR3 DNA
TRBV9,many,TRBJ1-2,.,CASSARAYGYTF,TGTGCCAGCAGCGCGAGGGCCTATGGCTACACCTTC
TRBV28,few,TRBJ2-3,.,CASSFEGGSTDTQYF,TGTGCCAGCAGTTTTGAGGGGGGAAGCACAGATACGCAGTATTTT
TRBV27,few,TRBJ1-2,.,CASSLSGTFYGYTF,TGTGCCAGCAGTTTAAGTGGGACGTTCTATGGCTACACCTTC
TRBV11-2,few,TRBJ2-5,.,CASSFKGGFFQETQYF,TGTGCCAGCAGCTTCAAGGGGGGGTTTTTCCAAGAGACCCAGTACTTC
TRBV5-1,few,TRBJ1-2,.,CASSRRTDLGSNYGYTF,TGCGCCAGCAGCCGTCGGACTGATCTTGGATCTAACTATGGCTACACCTTC
TRBV11-1,few,TRBJ2-1,TRBD2,CASSLETSGGAYNEQFF,TGTGCCAGCAGCTTAGAAACTAGCGGGGGGGCCTACAATGAGCAGTTCTTC
TRBV14,.,TRBJ1-1,.,CASSQDPGFMNTEAFF,TGTGCCAGCAGCCAAGATCCCGGATTCATGAACACTGAAGCTTTCTTT
TRBV5-5,.,TRBJ2-5,.,CVSSLPEMWGETQYF,TGTGTCAGCAGCTTACCCGAGATGTGGGGAGAGACCCAGTACTTC
TRBV27,once,TRBJ1-5,.,CASSLNQGYQPQHF,TGTGCCAGCAGTTTAAATCAGGGGTATCAGCCCCAGCATTTT
TRBV5-1,.,TRBJ2-5,TRBD1,CASSSGQGSGETQYF,TGCGCCAGCAGCTCGGGACAGGGGAGTGGGGAGACCCAGTACTTC
TRBV6-5,few,TRBJ1-2,.,CASSYLGGGYTF,TGTGCCAGCAGTTACCTAGGGGGTGGCTACACCTTC
TRBV7-2,few,TRBJ1-1,TRBD1,CASSSPGRGRAEAFF,TGTGCCAGCAGCTCCCCTGGCAGGGGGAGAGCTGAAGCTTTCTTT
TRBV7-9,.,TRBJ2-5,.,CASSLVQGHEQYF,TGTGCCAGCAGCTTAGTGCAGGGGCATGAGCAGTACTTC
TRBV18,few,TRBJ1-1,.,CASSPISQWTEAFF,TGTGCCAGCTCACCAATTTCCCAATGGACTGAAGCTTTCTTT
TRBV7-8,.,TRBJ2-7,TRBD2,CASGVAGGPLRTVNEQYF,TGTGCCAGCGGCGTAGCGGGGGGTCCCCTCCGGACTGTGAATGAGCAGTACTTC
TRBV6-1,many,TRBJ2-7,TRBD2,CASSESPSGGLYEQYF,TGTGCCAGCAGTGAATCGCCTAGCGGGGGCTTATACGAGCAGTACTTC
TRBV12-3/TRBV12-4,once,TRBJ2-3,.,CASSSREADTDTQYF,TGTGCCAGCAGTTCGAGGGAGGCAGACACAGATACGCAGTATTTT
TRBV4-1,.,TRBJ2-3,.,CASSPDPGGDTQYF,TGCGCCAGCAGCCCGGATCCAGGTGGAGATACGCAGTATTTT
TRBV12-3/TRBV12-4,few,TRBJ1-5,.,CASSFRGTSNQPQHF,TGTGCCAGCAGTTTTCGGGGGACTAGCAATCAGCCCCAGCATTTT
TRBV14,many,TRBJ2-7,.,CASSQGGEQYF,TGTGCCAGCAGCCAGGGGGGCGAGCAGTACTTC
TRBV7-2,.,TRBJ2-7,.,CASSLAGHEQYF,TGTGCCAGCAGCTTAGCAGGCCACGAGCAGTACTTC
TRBV27,many,TRBJ2-7,.,CASSLNGNSYEQYF,TGTGCCAGCAGTTTGAACGGCAACTCCTACGAGCAGTACTTC
TRBV5-1,few,TRBJ2-7,.,CASSLRGENNEQYF,TGCGCCAGCAGCTTGAGGGGGGAGAACAATGAGCAGTACTTC
TRBV10-3,.,TRBJ1-2,.,CAISDQGALANYGYTF,TGTGCCATCAGTGACCAGGGAGCCTTAGCTAACTATGGCTACACCTTC
TRBV7-2,.,TRBJ1-5,.,CASSLWNQPQHF,TGTGCCAGCAGCCTCTGGAATCAGCCCCAGCATTTT
TRBV12-3/TRBV12-4,many,TRBJ1-2,.,CASSLRGSYGYTF,TGTGCCAGCAGTTTACGAGGTAGCTATGGCTACACCTTC
TRBV7-9,.,TRBJ2-3,.,CASSPVETQGLDTDTQYF,TGTGCCAGCAGCCCCGTCGAAACACAAGGGCTTGACACAGATACGCAGTATTTT
TRBV20-1,.,TRBJ1-6,.,CSASYGAGRSYNSPLHF,TGCAGTGCTAGCTACGGGGCAGGGAGGTCCTATAATTCACCCCTCCACTTT
TRBV7-2,many,TRBJ2-5,TRBD2,CASMPLRGGSKETQYF,TGTGCCAGCATGCCACTTCGGGGGGGAAGCAAAGAGACCCAGTACTTC
TRBV28,few,TRBJ2-7,.,CASSLTIYEQYF,TGTGCCAGCAGTTTGACCATTTACGAGCAGTACTTC
TRBV20-1,.,TRBJ1-5,.,CSARGQSQPQHF,TGCAGTGCTAGAGGACAGAGTCAGCCCCAGCATTTT
TRBV29-1,.,TRBJ2-3,.,CSGGRGDTQYF,TGCAGCGGGGGAAGAGGAGATACGCAGTATTTT
TRBV4-2,.,TRBJ1-2,.,CASSLPLTGRNYGYTF,TGTGCCAGCAGCCTGCCTCTGACAGGTAGAAACTATGGCTACACCTTC
TRBV7-3,.,TRBJ2-1,.,CASSLIRTIAYNEQFF,TGTGCCAGCAGCTTAATCCGGACTATAGCTTACAATGAGCAGTTCTTC
TRBV7-6,.,TRBJ2-5,.,CASSANQGSRETQYF,TGTGCCAGCAGCGCCAACCAGGGATCACGCGAGACCCAGTACTTC